The 8 T cell receptor beta chains below were found in one sample sequenced in a study of T-cell memory formation after mild COVID-19. TCRdb fed the 5' RACE reads into MiXCR, producing one record per CDR3 protein. This sample has 85,000 to 130,000 distinct CDR3 sequences, with approximately 17% found just once. Sequencing input: PBMCs or a T cell subset sorted from them (not recorded which). Receptors were obtained from an adult woman who had mild COVID-19 (a few samples of this study predate the infection). Cell type and time point are not known.

The chain uses TRBV6-5 and TRBJ1-2; D is perhaps TRBD1 (6 bases). The germline gives CDR1 MNHEY, CDR2 SVGAGI. The CDR3 has 16 residues. V lost 0 bases to trimming and J lost 5 bases, with 16 bases between them. CDR3 bases: TGTGCCAGCAGTTACTCTGGGGACAAGTGGGGGTATGGCTACACCTTC. Amino acids: CASSYSGDKWGYGYTF.

V gene TRBV2 combines with J gene TRBJ2-4; a weak D match, TRBD2 (6 bases). Trimming stripped 2 bases from V and 0 bases from J, with 20 bases between. The V gene's germline CDR1 is SNHLY and CDR2 FYNNEI. The CDR3 spans 19 residues. The CDR3 loop is CASSETAPLAVVAKNIQYF. CDR3 nucleotide sequence: TGTGCCAGCAGTGAAACCGCGCCCTTAGCGGTCGTAGCCAAAAACATTCAGTACTTC. Combining the CDR3 with reference TRBV2 and TRBJ2-4 gives the whole variable domain EPEVTQTPSHQVTQMGQEVILRCVPISNHLYFYWYRQILGQKVEFLVSFYNNEISEKSEIFDDQFSVERPDGSNFTLKIRSTKLEDSAMYFCASSETAPLAVVAKNIQYFGAGTRLSVL.

This clonotype has only one observation. V gene TRBV4-3 combines with J gene TRBJ2-1; 8 positions agree with TRBD1. V shed 1 base and J 8 bases; nucleotides not matched to a gene: 7. Germline-derived CDR1 and CDR2 are LGHNA and YSLEER. This CDR3 is built from 15 residues. CDR3 sequence: CASSQGSGGQDEQFF. Here the CDR3 DNA reads TGCGCCAGCAGCCAAGGGTCAGGGGGCCAAGATGAGCAGTTCTTC.

The chain couples TRBV13 to TRBJ1-1; the D gene is possibly TRBD1 (6 bases). Germline assignment: CDR1 PRHDT and CDR2 FYEKMQ (reference sequence). This CDR3 is 15 amino acids long. V was shortened by 8 bases and J by 1 base, with 17 bases between the two germline ends. This chain's CDR3 is CASPQGPTQNTEAFF. The DNA for the CDR3 is TGTGCCAGCCCACAGGGCCCAACTCAGAACACTGAAGCTTTCTTT.

The CDR3 nucleotides read TGTGCCAGTAGTCGTAGGAGTTTCGACGAGCAGTACTTC. Translated, it gives CASSRRSFDEQYF. The chain joins TRBV19 to TRBJ2-7; D remains unclear. Germline V CDR1 and CDR2: LNHDA, SQIVND (reference sequence). The CDR3 length is 13 residues. V was pared by 5 bases and J by 5 bases, with 13 bases between.

This clonotype was seen more than once but under ten times. The chain has TRBV2 and TRBJ1-4, with D possibly matching TRBD1 (6 bases). CDR1 and CDR2 from the germline V gene are SNHLY and FYNNEI. With 8 bases removed from V and 6 bases from J, the gap between germline ends came to 16 bases. This CDR3 comprises 14 residues. CDR3 bases: TGTGCCAGCGACGTAGGCAGGGGACATGAAAAACTGTTTTTT. Encoded protein: CASDVGRGHEKLFF.

The V call is TRBV6-6, the J call TRBJ2-1, with a possible D match to TRBD2 (7 bases). The CDR3 runs to 14 residues. Per germline, CDR1 MNHNY and CDR2 SVGAGI (reference sequence). The V gene lost 5 bases and the J gene lost 5 bases, with 13 bases spanning the gap. Here the CDR3 DNA reads TGTGCCAGCAGTGTACGGGGGGCCCACAATGAGCAGTTCTTC. This encodes CASSVRGAHNEQFF.

This clonotype was seen more than once but under ten times. The chain links TRBV2 to TRBJ2-3, with TRBD2 matching over 8 bases. This CDR3 is built from 18 residues. The germline gives CDR1 SNHLY, CDR2 FYNNEI. J was trimmed by 3 bases and V by 5 bases; bases with no gene match: 16. CDR3 region: CASSYPAGVIGETDTQYF. In DNA form, the CDR3 reads TGTGCCAGCAGTTATCCAGCGGGAGTAATCGGGGAGACAGATACGCAGTATTTT. The entire variable domain, with the rest obtained from reference TRBV2 and TRBJ2-3, is as follows: EPEVTQTPSHQVTQMGQEVILRCVPISNHLYFYWYRQILGQKVEFLVSFYNNEISEKSEIFDDQFSVERPDGSNFTLKIRSTKLEDSAMYFCASSYPAGVIGETDTQYFGPGTRLTVL.